The 6 T cell receptor beta chains reported below all come from one sample, sequenced in a study of CD8 T cells in ankylosing spondylitis. Study-wide findings and caveats: Several highly homologous variants made up a TCR beta motif, and this motif appeared characteristic of ankylosing spondylitis blood.

These TCRs are of unknown antigen specificity. TCRdb fed the 5' RACE reads into MiXCR, producing one record per CDR3 protein. The sample holds 200,000 to 250,000 distinct CDR3 sequences, 15% to 20% seen once. Specimen: blood, either unsorted or a sorted T cell fraction (not recorded which). The source of these receptors is a male donor with ankylosing spondylitis.

This chain connects TRBV3-1 to TRBJ2-3; the D is unclear. Germline CDR1 reads LGHDT; CDR2 reads YNNKEL (reference sequence). V lost 4 bases, J lost 6 bases, and 8 bases lay in between. The CDR3 is 12 residues long. CDR3 sequence reads: CASSPRWDTQYF. Written as DNA, the CDR3 is TGTGCCAGCAGCCCCAGATGGGATACGCAGTATTTT.

The V gene is TRBV19, the J gene TRBJ2-5; D possibly uses TRBD1 or TRBD2 (5 bases each). V was cut by 3 bases and J by 5 bases, with 13 bases left in between. Germline V gene sequence: CDR1 LNHDA, CDR2 SQIVND (reference sequence). This CDR3 has 14 residues. CDR3 sequence: CASSITGAWETQYF. The CDR3 coding sequence is TGTGCCAGTAGTATTACCGGGGCGTGGGAGACCCAGTACTTC.

In its sample, this clonotype was seen many times. This chain links TRBV27 with TRBJ2-3, with TRBD1 as a possible D gene (5 bases). The V gene's germline CDR1 is MNHEY and CDR2 SMNVEV (reference sequence). The germline V and J ends were trimmed by 3 bases and 3 bases, with 10 bases remaining between them. This CDR3 is built from 14 residues. The CDR3 loop is CASSFTAGTDTQYF. CDR3 coding DNA: TGTGCCAGCAGTTTTACGGCAGGGACAGATACGCAGTATTTT.

The V and J genes are TRBV6-5 and TRBJ2-5; possible D gene TRBD2, 5 bases. With 0 bases removed from V and 1 base from J, the gap between germline ends came to 12 bases. Germline values: CDR1 MNHEY, CDR2 SVGAGI. There are 16 residues in the CDR3. CDR3 sequence reads: CASSYSPSTIQETQYF. CDR3 nucleotides: TGTGCCAGCAGTTACTCGCCTAGCACCATCCAAGAGACCCAGTACTTC.

This chain uses TRBV6-2 or TRBV6-3 with TRBJ1-2; D unclear. Germline lookup yields CDR1 MNHEY and CDR2 SVGEGT. V was clipped by 1 base and J by 6 bases, with 12 bases between them. The length of the CDR3 is 14 residues. The CDR3 DNA reads as TGTGCCAGCAGTTACTGGCCGGAGGCGGATGGCTACACCTTC. Its translation: CASSYWPEADGYTF.

This clonotype was seen ten or more times. J is TRBJ2-3 and V is TRBV20-1, with a possible D match to TRBD2 (6 bases). CDR3 length: 15 amino acids. CDR1 and CDR2 from the germline V gene are DFQATT and SNEGSKA (reference sequence). V was trimmed by 0 bases and J by 2 bases, leaving 12 bases between them. The CDR3, as DNA: TGCAGTGCTAGAGAAGGGCGGGGAGACACAGATACGCAGTATTTT. Its translation is CSAREGRGDTDTQYF.